This T cell receptor (beta chain) was recovered during a study of graft-versus-host responses after intestinal transplantation. Per germline, CDR1 SGHRS and CDR2 YFSETQ. The CDR3 has 16 residues. V shed 0 bases and J shed 2 bases, with 12 bases lying between them. This clone was counted a few times. Antigen: not known. Assay: immunoSEQ multiplex PCR; the TCRdb copy retains only in-frame clones and omits some. The top ten hold 0.85% to 1% of the sample, which has 100,000 or so clones, about 90% seen once. This specimen consisted of unstimulated CD4+ T cells sorted from spleen or lymph node cells, obtained before transplant. The gene calls are TRBV5-1 and TRBJ1-3; a weak D match, TRBD1 (5 bases). This clonotype was sampled from a human donor who was the organ donor for an intestinal transplant. CDR3 in DNA: TGCGCCAGCAGCTTGGCCGGTGAGGGGCCTGGAAACACCATATATTTT. Its protein product is CASSLAGEGPGNTIYF.